The 19 T cell receptor beta chains in this list originate from one sample, sequenced in a study of graft-versus-host responses after intestinal transplantation. These receptors have no identified antigens. Some clones are missing from TCRdb's copy, which holds only in-frame ones; the method was immunoSEQ multiplex PCR. The sample includes tens of thousands of clones, roughly 91% of them seen just once. Sequenced here: unstimulated CD8+ T cells sorted from spleen or lymph node cells, sampled before intestinal transplant. Receptors originate from a human donor who received an intestinal transplant.

The chain is built from TRBV5-1 and TRBJ2-7; TRBD2 matches 9 bases. The CDR3 consists of 15 residues. With 0 bases clipped from V and 3 bases from J, the junction kept 4 bases outside the gene matches. The V gene's germline CDR1 is SGHRS and CDR2 YFSETQ. CDR3 amino acids: CASSLASGRLYEQYF. For the CDR3, the DNA is TGCGCCAGCAGCTTGGCAAGCGGGAGGCTCTACGAGCAGTACTTC. The full variable domain, in which reference TRBV5-1 and TRBJ2-7 provide the parts outside the CDR3, is KAGVTQTPRYLIKTRGQQVTLSCSPISGHRSVSWYQQTPGQGLQFLFEYFSETQRNKGNFPGRFSGRQFSNSRSEMNVSTLELGDSALYLCASSLASGRLYEQYFGPGTRLTVT.

V is TRBV2 and J is TRBJ2-3; 15 bases match TRBD2. The germline V gene encodes CDR1 SNHLY and CDR2 FYNNEI. V was clipped by 6 bases and J by 5 bases; unmatched bases: 9. The CDR3 is 17 amino acids. This chain's CDR3 is CASSAPGLAGGRDTQYF. For the CDR3, the DNA is TGTGCCAGCAGCGCACCGGGACTAGCGGGAGGACGAGATACGCAGTATTTT.

The V gene is TRBV15, the J gene TRBJ1-4; D uncertain. Germline CDR1 reads LNHNV; CDR2 reads YYDKDF (reference sequence). V was pared by 2 bases and J by 5 bases, with 3 bases between. This CDR3 is built from 12 residues. CDR3 DNA sequence: TGTGCCACCAGCAGACGGAATGAAAAACTGTTTTTT. Residues: CATSRRNEKLFF.

Only one count was recorded for this clone. The chain joins TRBV19 to TRBJ1-5, with D possibly matching TRBD1 (5 bases). The length of the CDR3 is 13 residues. Germline V CDR1 and CDR2: LNHDA, SQIVND (reference sequence). V dropped 1 base and J dropped 11 bases, with 12 bases sitting between them. The CDR3 loop reads CASSIGGSGAQHF. Written as DNA, the CDR3 is TGTGCCAGTAGTATAGGGGGGTCGGGGGCCCAGCATTTT.

The gene calls are TRBV6-6 and TRBJ1-5; 10 bases match TRBD1. Germline lookup yields CDR1 MNHNY and CDR2 SVGAGI (reference sequence). Trimming at V came to 7 bases and at J to 9 bases, leaving 6 bases not matched to a gene. This CDR3 is 13 amino acids long. The CDR3 DNA reads TGTGCCAGCACTAGGACAGGGGGTAGGCCCCAGCATTTT. It encodes CASTRTGGRPQHF.

The CDR3 spells CASKAGLGAYNEQFF. The CDR3 region has the DNA TGTGCCAGCAAAGCGGGACTAGGAGCCTACAATGAGCAGTTCTTC. This chain uses TRBV6-5 with TRBJ2-1, with 8 bases fitting TRBD2. V shed 7 bases and J 2 bases; nucleotides not matched to a gene: 7. Per germline, CDR1 MNHEY and CDR2 SVGAGI. The CDR3 extends over 15 amino acids.

The chain is built from TRBV27 and TRBJ2-3; D remains ambiguous. The CDR3 is 11 amino acids. Trimming cost V 3 bases and J 5 bases, with 3 bases left between them. CDR1 and CDR2 from the germline V gene are MNHEY and SMNVEV (reference sequence). CDR3 coding DNA: TGTGCCAGCAGTTTCGGAGATACGCAGTATTTT. As protein: CASSFGDTQYF.

This sequence joins TRBV27 and TRBJ2-1; 10 bases fit TRBD2. Germline V CDR1 and CDR2: MNHEY, SMNVEV (reference sequence). The junction had 9 bases not matched to a gene; V was cut back by 8 bases and J by 5 bases. This CDR3 comprises 15 residues. CDR3 residues: CASSVLAGGNNEQFF. The CDR3 DNA is TGTGCCAGCTCAGTTTTAGCGGGGGGTAACAATGAGCAGTTCTTC.

This chain joins TRBV7-8 and TRBJ1-1, with 7 positions matching TRBD1. This CDR3 has 16 amino acids. Germline CDR1 and CDR2: SGHVS and FQNEAQ. V dropped 5 bases and J dropped 5; count of bases not matched to a gene: 14. The CDR3 protein is CASSQFRDRITTEAFF. As DNA, the CDR3 is TGTGCCAGCAGCCAGTTCCGGGACAGAATTACAACTGAAGCTTTCTTT.

V usage is TRBV9 and J usage is TRBJ1-1; the D gene is possibly TRBD1 (5 bases). In germline, CDR1 is SGDLS, CDR2 YYNGEE. This CDR3 contains 15 residues. V was pared by 0 bases and J by 3 bases, with 12 bases between. CDR3 loop: CASSVVEGKDTEAFF. DNA for the CDR3: TGTGCCAGCAGCGTAGTGGAGGGGAAGGACACTGAAGCTTTCTTT.

The chain links TRBV19 to TRBJ2-7; 8 bases fit TRBD2. The germline V gene has CDR1 LNHDA and CDR2 SQIVND (reference sequence). V was pared by 9 bases and J by 1 base, with 8 bases of the junction left unmatched. The length of the CDR3 is 14 residues. CDR3 in DNA: TGTGCCAGCACTCCGGGACTAGGTTCCTACGAGCAGTACTTC. Protein: CASTPGLGSYEQYF. Supplemented by reference TRBV19 and TRBJ2-7, the full variable domain reads DGGITQSPKYLFRKEGQNVTLSCEQNLNHDAMYWYRQDPGQGLRLIYYSQIVNDFQKGDIAEGYSVSREKKESFPLTVTSAQKNPTAFYLCASTPGLGSYEQYFGPGTRLTVT.

The chain is built from TRBV7-2 and TRBJ2-3; 7 positions match TRBD2. V dropped 5 bases and J dropped 6; count of bases not matched to a gene: 8. The germline V gene has CDR1 SGHTA and CDR2 FQGNSA. The CDR3 runs to 14 residues. CDR3: CASSPLAGVDTQYF. As DNA, the CDR3 is TGTGCCAGCAGCCCCCTGGCGGGAGTGGATACGCAGTATTTT. The full variable domain, in which reference TRBV7-2 and TRBJ2-3 provide the parts outside the CDR3, is GAGVSQSPSNKVTEKGKDVELRCDPISGHTALYWYRQSLGQGLEFLIYFQGNSAPDKSGLPSDRFSAERTGGSVSTLTIQRTQQEDSAVYLCASSPLAGVDTQYFGPGTRLTVL.

The rearrangement links TRBV12-5 to TRBJ2-2; weak D call: TRBD2 (6 bases). Germline V lookup: CDR1 LGHNT, CDR2 FRNRAP. The CDR3 runs 17 residues. Trimming cost V 2 bases and J 3 bases, with 16 bases left between them. This CDR3 reads CASGLTRTGEDTGELFF. The CDR3 DNA reads as TGTGCTAGTGGTTTGACTCGGACGGGGGAGGACACCGGGGAGCTGTTTTTT.

The chain employs TRBV20-1 and TRBJ2-7; no clear D. This CDR3 has 11 residues. Trimming pared 0 bases from V and 6 bases from J, leaving 6 bases between. The germline gives CDR1 DFQATT, CDR2 SNEGSKA (reference sequence). The CDR3 reads CSARDMAEQYF. The DNA of the CDR3 is TGCAGTGCTAGAGATATGGCCGAGCAGTACTTC.

This clone appeared once. The CDR3 DNA sequence: TGCGCCAGCAGCCCCAGTCACTCCTATAATTCACCCCTCCACTTT. Translated: CASSPSHSYNSPLHF. This chain uses TRBV4-3 with TRBJ1-6; D not certain. Per germline, CDR1 LGHNA and CDR2 YSLEER. Trimming took off 4 bases at V and 0 bases at J, with 7 bases between the two ends. This CDR3 has 15 amino acids.

The gene calls are TRBV7-9 and TRBJ2-7, with TRBD1 matching 10 bases. The CDR3 extends over 15 amino acids. The germline V gene encodes CDR1 SEHNR and CDR2 FQNEAQ (reference sequence). Trimming cost V 5 bases and J 4 bases; bases outside gene matches: 8. Here the CDR3 DNA reads TGTGCCAGCAGCGCTTCCGGGACAGGGGATTACGAGCAGTACTTC. Translation gives CASSASGTGDYEQYF.

The chain uses TRBV11-2 and TRBJ2-7; TRBD1 matches at 7 bases. V lost 5 bases and J lost 2; bases outside the gene matches: 6. CDR1 SGHAT and CDR2 FQNNGV come from the germline V gene. This CDR3 is 14 amino acids long. The CDR3 nucleotides read TGTGCCAGCAGCACTAGGACAGGACCCTACGAGCAGTACTTC. Amino acid sequence: CASSTRTGPYEQYF.

The chain uses TRBV11-2 and TRBJ2-3, with 8 bases that match TRBD2. V lost 10 bases, J lost 1 base, and 7 bases stayed unmatched. Germline CDR1 and CDR2: SGHAT and FQNNGV. This CDR3 is built from 14 residues. The CDR3 loop reads CATNAGGRTDTQYF. CDR3 coding DNA: TGTGCCACTAATGCGGGGGGCCGCACAGATACGCAGTATTTT. The full variable domain, in which reference TRBV11-2 and TRBJ2-3 provide the parts outside the CDR3, is EAGVAQSPRYKIIEKRQSVAFWCNPISGHATLYWYQQILGQGPKLLIQFQNNGVVDDSQLPKDRFSAERLKGVDSTLKIQPAKLEDSAVYLCATNAGGRTDTQYFGPGTRLTVL.

This clone was seen once. The chain combines TRBV7-9 with TRBJ2-7; 10 bases map to TRBD1. This CDR3 is built from 15 residues. Germline assignment: CDR1 SEHNR and CDR2 FQNEAQ (reference sequence). V shed 4 bases, J shed 5 bases, and the junction held 8 bases outside the gene matches. The CDR3 spells CASSYTGTGEDEQYF. In DNA form, the CDR3 reads TGTGCCAGCAGCTATACCGGGACAGGGGAAGACGAGCAGTACTTC.